This paragraph reports one TCR beta chain. The data were obtained in a study of T-cell reconstitution after alpha-beta-depleted transplantation in children. V dropped 0 bases and J dropped 12; count of bases not matched to a gene: 8. This CDR3 contains 16 residues. Germline V lookup: CDR1 SGHRS, CDR2 YFSETQ. Unique molecular identifiers tagged the TCRbeta library. TCRdb itself ran the PCR reads through MiXCR, one entry per CDR3 protein. The sample contains around 210,000 distinct CDR3 sequences, approximately 6.9% of which appear only once. Sequenced here: PBMCs, sampled before TCRalphabeta/CD19-depleted stem cell transplant. The TCR comes from a boy aged 2 to 10 with acute lymphoblastic leukemia, due to receive a stem cell transplant. V usage is TRBV5-1 and J usage is TRBJ2-1, with TRBD2 matching 14 bases. The CDR3: CASSLEGLAGEKWQFF. DNA for the CDR3: TGCGCCAGCAGCTTGGAGGGACTAGCGGGAGAGAAATGGCAGTTCTTC.